Following are 3 T cell receptor beta chains from one sample sequenced in a study of T cell responses to AZD1222 COVID-19 vaccine. Method: immunoSEQ multiplex PCR; TCRdb's copy keeps in-frame clones and lacks some. The sample has tens of thousands of clones; 87% are singletons. Sequences were derived from peripheral blood, sampled 28 days after the second AZD1222 dose. Every receptor here comes from an adult who received the AZD1222 COVID-19 vaccine.

This clone was found once. The chain couples TRBV19 to TRBJ1-1; TRBD1 is a possible D gene (5 bases). V lost 1 base to trimming and J lost 7 bases, with 13 bases between them. Germline assignment: CDR1 LNHDA and CDR2 SQIVND (reference sequence). The CDR3 spans 14 residues. CDR3 sequence: CASSIGVNRNEAFF. CDR3 DNA: TGTGCCAGTAGTATAGGGGTGAACAGGAATGAAGCTTTCTTT.

Concerning this clone: The same CDR3 is also encoded by other DNA sequences in this sample. The chain links TRBV6-5 to TRBJ2-7, with D uncertain. Between the trimmed V and J ends, which lost 0 bases and 3 bases, there was a span of 6 bases. Germline V gene lookup returns CDR1 MNHEY and CDR2 SVGAGI. CDR3 size: 13 residues. The CDR3 here is CASSYSKGYEQYF. The CDR3 DNA follows: TGTGCCAGCAGTTACTCGAAGGGCTACGAGCAGTACTTC.

The genes are TRBV10-3 and TRBJ1-6; D perhaps matches TRBD1 (6 bases). Trimming removed 2 bases at V and 4 bases at J, with 9 bases between. The CDR3 is made up of 15 amino acids. Germline CDR1 ENHRY, CDR2 SYGVKD. The CDR3 nucleotides are TGTGCCATCAGTGAGGTACAGGGTTATAATTCACCCCTCCACTTT. Residues: CAISEVQGYNSPLHF.